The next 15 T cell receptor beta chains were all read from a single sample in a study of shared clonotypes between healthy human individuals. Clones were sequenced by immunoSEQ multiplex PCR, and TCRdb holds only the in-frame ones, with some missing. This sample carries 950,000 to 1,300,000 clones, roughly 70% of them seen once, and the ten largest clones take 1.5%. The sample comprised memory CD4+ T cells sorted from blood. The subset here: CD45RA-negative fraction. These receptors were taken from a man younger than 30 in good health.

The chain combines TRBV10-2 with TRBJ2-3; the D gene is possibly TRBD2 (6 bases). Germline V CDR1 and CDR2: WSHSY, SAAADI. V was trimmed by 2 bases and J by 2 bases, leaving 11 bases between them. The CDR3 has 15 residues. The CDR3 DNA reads TGCGCCAGCAGTGAGATCCGGGAGCTCACAGATACGCAGTATTTT. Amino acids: CASSEIRELTDTQYF.

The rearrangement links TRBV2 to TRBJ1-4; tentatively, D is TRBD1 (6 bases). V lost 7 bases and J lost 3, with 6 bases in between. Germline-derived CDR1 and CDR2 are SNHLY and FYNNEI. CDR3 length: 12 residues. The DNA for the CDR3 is TGTGCCAGCACAGGGGCTAATGAAAAACTGTTTTTT. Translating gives CASTGANEKLFF. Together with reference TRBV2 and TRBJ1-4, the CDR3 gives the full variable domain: EPEVTQTPSHQVTQMGQEVILRCVPISNHLYFYWYRQILGQKVEFLVSFYNNEISEKSEIFDDQFSVERPDGSNFTLKIRSTKLEDSAMYFCASTGANEKLFFGSGTQLSVL.

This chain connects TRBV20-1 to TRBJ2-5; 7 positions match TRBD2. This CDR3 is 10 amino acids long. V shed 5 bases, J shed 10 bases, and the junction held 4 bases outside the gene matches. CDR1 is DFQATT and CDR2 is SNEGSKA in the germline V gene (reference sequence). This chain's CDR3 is CSAGGGSQYF. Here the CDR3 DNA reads TGCAGTGCTGGGGGGGGGAGCCAGTACTTC.

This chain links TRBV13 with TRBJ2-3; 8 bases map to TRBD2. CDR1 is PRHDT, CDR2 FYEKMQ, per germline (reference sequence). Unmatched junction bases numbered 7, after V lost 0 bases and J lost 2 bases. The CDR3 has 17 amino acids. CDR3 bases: TGTGCCAGCAGCTTAGGCCATCTAGCGGGTTCCACAGATACGCAGTATTTT. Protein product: CASSLGHLAGSTDTQYF.

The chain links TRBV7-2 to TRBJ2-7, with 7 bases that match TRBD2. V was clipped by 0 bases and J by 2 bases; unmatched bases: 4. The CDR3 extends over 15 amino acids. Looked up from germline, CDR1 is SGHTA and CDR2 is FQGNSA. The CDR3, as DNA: TGTGCCAGCAGCTTAGCGTGGAGCGGGGCCTACGAGCAGTACTTC. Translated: CASSLAWSGAYEQYF.

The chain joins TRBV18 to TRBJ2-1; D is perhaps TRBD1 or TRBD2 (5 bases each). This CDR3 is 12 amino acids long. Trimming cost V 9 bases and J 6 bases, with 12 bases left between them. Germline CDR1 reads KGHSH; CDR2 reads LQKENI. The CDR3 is CASSGAGNEQFF. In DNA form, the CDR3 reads TGTGCCAGTTCCGGGGCGGGCAATGAGCAGTTCTTC.

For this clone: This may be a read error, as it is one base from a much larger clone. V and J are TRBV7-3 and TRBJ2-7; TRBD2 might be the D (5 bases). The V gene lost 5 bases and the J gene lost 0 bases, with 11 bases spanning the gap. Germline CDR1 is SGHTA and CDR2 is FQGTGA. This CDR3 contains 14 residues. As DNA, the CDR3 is TGTGCCAGCAGCCCAGGACTGAGCTCCTACGAGCAGTACTTC. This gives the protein CASSPGLSSYEQYF.

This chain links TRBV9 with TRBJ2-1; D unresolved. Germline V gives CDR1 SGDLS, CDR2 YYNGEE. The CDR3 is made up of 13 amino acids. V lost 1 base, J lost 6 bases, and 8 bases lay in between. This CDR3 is CASSVFEFNEQFF. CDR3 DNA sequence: TGTGCCAGCAGCGTATTTGAGTTCAATGAGCAGTTCTTC.

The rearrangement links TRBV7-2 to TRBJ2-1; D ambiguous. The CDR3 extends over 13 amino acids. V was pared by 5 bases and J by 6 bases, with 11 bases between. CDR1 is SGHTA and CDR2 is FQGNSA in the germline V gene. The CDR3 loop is CASSIRAFNEQFF. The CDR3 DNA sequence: TGTGCCAGCAGCATAAGGGCCTTCAATGAGCAGTTCTTC.

CDR3 nucleotides: TGCGCCAGCACCCCCGGACCGCGGGGGGGAACCAAAAACATTCAGTACTTC. As protein: CASTPGPRGGTKNIQYF. The chain employs TRBV5-1 and TRBJ2-4; 9 nucleotides match TRBD2. This CDR3 contains 17 residues. Germline V CDR1 and CDR2: SGHRS, YFSETQ. V was pared by 6 bases and J by 2 bases, with 12 bases of the junction left unmatched.

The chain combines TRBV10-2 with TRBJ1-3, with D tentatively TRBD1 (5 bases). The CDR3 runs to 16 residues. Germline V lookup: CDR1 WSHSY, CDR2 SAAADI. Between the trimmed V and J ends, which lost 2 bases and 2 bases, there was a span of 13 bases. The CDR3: CASSEHRSLAGNTIYF. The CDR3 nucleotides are TGCGCCAGCAGTGAGCACAGGTCCTTAGCTGGAAACACCATATATTTT.

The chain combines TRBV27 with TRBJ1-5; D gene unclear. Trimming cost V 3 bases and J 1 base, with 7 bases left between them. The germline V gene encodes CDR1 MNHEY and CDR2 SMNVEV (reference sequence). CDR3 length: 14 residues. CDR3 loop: CASSFGGSNQPQHF. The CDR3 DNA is TGTGCCAGCAGTTTTGGCGGGAGCAATCAGCCCCAGCATTTT.

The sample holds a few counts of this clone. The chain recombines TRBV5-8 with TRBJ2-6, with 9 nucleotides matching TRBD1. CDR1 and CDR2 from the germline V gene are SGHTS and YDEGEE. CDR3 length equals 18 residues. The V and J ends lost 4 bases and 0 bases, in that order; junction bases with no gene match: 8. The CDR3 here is CASSAWTGDHSGANVLTF. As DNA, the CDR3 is TGTGCCAGCAGCGCCTGGACAGGGGACCACTCTGGGGCCAACGTCCTGACTTTC.

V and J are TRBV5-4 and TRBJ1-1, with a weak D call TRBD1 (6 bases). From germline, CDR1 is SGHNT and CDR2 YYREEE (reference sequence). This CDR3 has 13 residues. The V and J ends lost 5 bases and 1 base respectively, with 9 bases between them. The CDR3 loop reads CASRATGNTEAFF. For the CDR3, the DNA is TGTGCCAGCAGAGCGACAGGGAACACTGAAGCTTTCTTT. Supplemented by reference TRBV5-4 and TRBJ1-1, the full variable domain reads ETGVTQSPTHLIKTRGQQVTLRCSSQSGHNTVSWYQQALGQGPQFIFQYYREEENGRGNFPPRFSGLQFPNYSSELNVNALELDDSALYLCASRATGNTEAFFGQGTRLTVV.

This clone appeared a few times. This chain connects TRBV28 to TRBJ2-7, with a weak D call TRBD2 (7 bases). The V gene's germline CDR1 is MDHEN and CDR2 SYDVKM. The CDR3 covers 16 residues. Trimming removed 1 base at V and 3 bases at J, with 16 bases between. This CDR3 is CASSLSGGRVFYEQYF. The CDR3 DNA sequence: TGTGCCAGCAGTTTATCGGGGGGCAGGGTGTTCTACGAGCAGTACTTC.